This entry features one T cell receptor (beta chain) sequence. This entry comes from a study of shared clonotypes between healthy human individuals. Germline V CDR1 and CDR2: SGHRS, YFSETQ. The CDR3 extends over 15 amino acids. V lost 2 bases and J lost 0, with 10 bases in between. Every subset had its genomic DNA shared out evenly among several immunoSEQ plates. Produced via immunoSEQ multiplex PCR; TCRdb's table is partial and in-frame only. The sample yields 2 million to 2.5 million clones, roughly 90% seen once. The chain is built from TRBV5-1 and TRBJ2-3, with D hard to call. The receptor's source is a man younger than 35 in good health. Some clones in this sample may be carry-over from other donors' samples. What was sequenced was naive CD4+ T cells from PBMCs. Subset denoted: CD45RA+ positively selected. CDR3 sequence: CASSFPQASTDTQYF. The CDR3 nucleotides are TGCGCCAGCAGCTTTCCACAAGCTAGCACAGATACGCAGTATTTT.